Sequencing of this T cell receptor beta chain was carried out in a study of cytomegalovirus exposure and HLA in healthy donors. Study details: One earlier analysis, a look at about 179 million T cells, found 100 million to 130 million unique TCR beta sequences. Study-level points and caveats: Another analysis was done later, and it associated around 17,000 TCR beta sequences with HLA alleles at 0.05 false discovery rate. An observed cluster of highly shared sequence variants was recorded as a likely sequencing artifact. An analysis that came later showed most CMV-associated TCR beta chains appearing HLA-restricted.

The PCR used 60 Vbeta and 13 Jbeta primers. Clones were read by immunoSEQ multiplex PCR, and TCRdb kept only the in-frame ones, dropping some. The top ten clones hold roughly 0.22% of a sample with approximately 200,000 clones, around 80% of them seen once. The sample holds one count of this clone. What it binds is not known. The germline CDR1 and CDR2 sequences are GTSNPN and SVGIG (reference sequence). This CDR3 is 15 amino acids long. V lost 2 bases to trimming and J lost 4 bases, with 14 bases between them. Specimen: PBMCs. This chain joins TRBV30 and TRBJ2-2; D may be TRBD2 (5 bases). The TCR originated in a girl under 10 years old in good health and CMV-seronegative. DNA for the CDR3: TGTGCCTGGAGTCTATCGCGGAGGAGCACCGGGGAGCTGTTTTTT. It encodes CAWSLSRRSTGELFF.